What follows are 27 T cell receptor beta chains derived from one specimen sequenced in a study of blood T cell repertoires in COVID-19. Only in-frame clones appear in the TCRdb table, and some are missing; sequencing was by immunoSEQ multiplex PCR. Of tens of thousands of clones listed, 85% are singletons. The sequencing input was peripheral blood. The receptors come from a man aged 45-65 years with acute or convalescent COVID-19.

The chain recombines TRBV5-4 with TRBJ1-3; D is unresolved. Germline values: CDR1 SGHNT, CDR2 YYREEE (reference sequence). CDR3 size: 13 residues. The ends were cut back, 4 bases at V and 2 bases at J, with 7 bases in the middle. In nucleotides, the CDR3 is TGTGCCAGCAGCGCCGGGGCTGGAAACACCATATATTTT. Protein sequence: CASSAGAGNTIYF.

This sequence joins TRBV5-8 and TRBJ2-1; 8 bases line up with TRBD1. Germline V gives CDR1 SGHTS, CDR2 YDEGEE. The V and J ends lost 3 bases and 1 base, in that order; junction bases with no gene match: 3. The CDR3 is 15 amino acids. CDR3 nucleotides: TGTGCCAGCAGCTCCGGACAGGGATCCTACAATGAGCAGTTCTTC. Its protein is CASSSGQGSYNEQFF.

As DNA, the CDR3 is TGCGCCAGCAGCCCTGCTAGCGGGGTGGCAGATACGCAGTATTTT. Its translation is CASSPASGVADTQYF. The rearrangement joins TRBV5-1 to TRBJ2-3; 9 bases map to TRBD2. Germline loops: CDR1 SGHRS, CDR2 YFSETQ. The CDR3 runs 15 residues. V lost 4 bases to trimming and J lost 4 bases; unmatched junction nucleotides: 7.

This chain connects TRBV7-9 to TRBJ2-1; perhaps TRBD1 as D (7 bases). The V end lost 1 base, the J end lost 8 bases, and 15 bases lay between the germline ends. This CDR3 has 15 amino acids. The germline V gene encodes CDR1 SEHNR and CDR2 FQNEAQ (reference sequence). The CDR3 spells CASSLDRGLGDEQFF. The DNA for the CDR3 is TGTGCCAGCAGCTTAGACAGGGGACTTGGGGATGAGCAGTTCTTC.

The gene calls are TRBV19 and TRBJ2-1; the D is unclear. Trimming pared 6 bases from V and 8 bases from J, leaving 8 bases between. Germline lookup yields CDR1 LNHDA and CDR2 SQIVND (reference sequence). The CDR3 runs 11 residues. The CDR3 DNA reads TGTGCCAGTAGGACATGGGATGAGCAGTTCTTC. It yields the protein CASRTWDEQFF.

This chain links TRBV7-2 with TRBJ1-2; TRBD1 agrees at 7 bases. The CDR3 is 15 amino acids. Germline V gene sequence: CDR1 SGHTA, CDR2 FQGNSA. J lost 3 bases, V lost 1 base, and 5 bases had no gene match. CDR3 sequence: CASSLGQGRYYGYTF. The CDR3 DNA is TGTGCCAGCAGCTTAGGACAGGGCCGCTACTATGGCTACACCTTC. Variable domain in full (rest from reference TRBV7-2 and TRBJ1-2): GAGVSQSPSNKVTEKGKDVELRCDPISGHTALYWYRQSLGQGLEFLIYFQGNSAPDKSGLPSDRFSAERTGGSVSTLTIQRTQQEDSAVYLCASSLGQGRYYGYTFGSGTRLTVV.

The chain links TRBV4-1 to TRBJ2-3; 14 nucleotides agree with TRBD2. Losses at the gene ends were 4 bases for V and 2 bases for J; bases not matched to a gene: 5. Germline V lookup: CDR1 MGHRA, CDR2 YSYEKL. The CDR3 length is 17 residues. CDR3 sequence reads: CASSRRLAGGLTDTQYF. The CDR3 region has the DNA TGCGCCAGCAGCCGAAGACTAGCGGGGGGGCTCACAGATACGCAGTATTTT.

The chain employs TRBV11-1 and TRBJ2-1; maybe TRBD2 (7 bases). The germline V gene has CDR1 SGHAT and CDR2 FQDESV (reference sequence). CDR3 size: 11 residues. V dropped 11 bases and J dropped 6 bases, with 11 bases sitting between them. CDR3 coding DNA: TGTGCCTCCCGGGGGGCCAATGAGCAGTTCTTC. Amino acids: CASRGANEQFF.

This sequence joins TRBV4-3 and TRBJ2-7; no reliable D call. Trimming removed 0 bases at V and 6 bases at J, with 9 bases between. Germline V lookup: CDR1 LGHNA, CDR2 YSLEER. The CDR3 length is 13 residues. In DNA, the CDR3 is TGCGCCAGCAGCCAAGACGGCGGTAGCGAGCAGTACTTC. This codes for CASSQDGGSEQYF.

The rearrangement joins TRBV3-1 (or the pseudogene TRBV3-2) to TRBJ1-6; no reliable D call. The CDR3 covers 13 residues. Deletions cut 4 bases from V and 10 bases from J, with 11 bases between. Germline V lookup: CDR1 LGHDT, CDR2 YNNKEL (reference sequence). CDR3 in DNA: TGTGCCAGCAGCCGCCGACTCGGCTCACCCCTCCACTTT. This gives the protein CASSRRLGSPLHF.

The V and J genes are TRBV10-3 and TRBJ2-7, with D possibly being TRBD1 (5 bases). Germline V lookup: CDR1 ENHRY, CDR2 SYGVKD. The CDR3 length is 13 residues. The germline V and J ends were trimmed by 6 bases and 2 bases, with 11 bases remaining between them. The CDR3 coding sequence is TGTGCCATCAGGCAGGGAACTACCTACGAGCAGTACTTC. It translates to CAIRQGTTYEQYF.

The chain couples TRBV18 to TRBJ1-1, with 11 bases that match TRBD1. CDR3 size: 16 residues. Unmatched junction bases numbered 6, after V lost 3 bases and J lost 3 bases. The V gene's germline CDR1 is KGHSH and CDR2 LQKENI. The CDR3 nucleotides are TGTGCCAGCTCACCCCGGACAGGGGGCGCAGACACTGAAGCTTTCTTT. This encodes CASSPRTGGADTEAFF.

The gene calls are TRBV5-1 and TRBJ2-5, with D possibly TRBD2 on 6 matching bases. The CDR3 contains 14 residues. Germline CDR1 and CDR2: SGHRS and YFSETQ. The V and J ends lost 0 bases and 2 bases respectively, with 8 bases between them. The CDR3 sequence is CASSLAGVQETQYF. CDR3 in DNA: TGCGCCAGCAGCTTGGCGGGGGTACAAGAGACCCAGTACTTC.

The chain combines TRBV6-5 with TRBJ2-1, with 13 bases fitting TRBD2. The germline V gene encodes CDR1 MNHEY and CDR2 SVGAGI. Trimming removed 8 bases from V and 6 bases from J; junction bases left unmatched: 4. This CDR3 contains 14 residues. The CDR3 loop is CASGTSGVSNEQFF. CDR3 nucleotides: TGTGCCAGCGGGACTAGCGGGGTAAGCAATGAGCAGTTCTTC.

This clone was observed a single time. The J gene is TRBJ1-2, the V gene TRBV5-1; TRBD1 might be the D (5 bases). Per germline, CDR1 SGHRS and CDR2 YFSETQ. There are 12 residues in the CDR3. V dropped 0 bases and J dropped 8 bases, with 8 bases sitting between them. The CDR3 region has the DNA TGCGCCAGCAGCTTGGGGGGCGTGGGCTACACCTTC. It codes for CASSLGGVGYTF.

The chain has TRBV15 and TRBJ2-7, with TRBD1 as a possible D gene (5 bases). V was clipped by 4 bases and J by 5 bases, with 12 bases between them. Germline CDR1 reads LNHNV; CDR2 reads YYDKDF (reference sequence). The CDR3 has 13 amino acids. CDR3 region: CATSKTGGDEQYF. CDR3 DNA sequence: TGTGCCACCAGCAAAACAGGCGGCGACGAGCAGTACTTC.

This chain links TRBV6-6 with TRBJ1-1; 8 bases line up with TRBD1. Trimming took 6 bases from V and 1 from J; bases not matched to a gene: 1. This CDR3 contains 13 residues. Germline assignment: CDR1 MNHNY and CDR2 SVGAGI (reference sequence). CDR3 nucleotide sequence: TGTGCCAGCAGGACAGGGGAGAACACTGAAGCTTTCTTT. Translating gives CASRTGENTEAFF.

This clone was seen more than once but under ten times. The V call is TRBV4-1, the J call TRBJ1-1, with 10 nucleotides matching TRBD1. This CDR3 has 16 amino acids. Looked up from germline, CDR1 is MGHRA and CDR2 is YSYEKL. The ends lost 4 bases at V and 3 bases at J; junction bases unmatched: 8. This chain's CDR3 is CASSPRQGAQDTEAFF. In DNA, the CDR3 is TGCGCCAGCAGCCCCAGACAGGGGGCGCAGGACACTGAAGCTTTCTTT.

This clone was seen a single time. The genes are TRBV3-1 (or the pseudogene TRBV3-2) and TRBJ2-7; possibly TRBD2 for D (5 bases). Germline-derived CDR1 and CDR2 are LGHDT and YNNKEL (reference sequence). Between the trimmed V and J ends, which lost 6 bases and 3 bases, there was a span of 24 bases. This CDR3 has 17 residues. The CDR3 DNA sequence: TGTGCCAGCAGTCACGACCGGCGGGCCTCCCTGCTCTACGAGCAGTACTTC. Translation gives CASSHDRRASLLYEQYF.

This clone appeared a single time. V and J are TRBV7-3 and TRBJ2-5; possible D gene TRBD2, 5 bases. The CDR3 extends over 13 amino acids. Germline V gene sequence: CDR1 SGHTA, CDR2 FQGTGA. V lost 1 base and J 5 bases, leaving 8 bases between the germline ends. The CDR3 nucleotides read TGTGCCAGCAGCTTAAGGCGAGGGGAGACCCAGTACTTC. It codes for CASSLRRGETQYF.

This clone came up a few times. As DNA, the CDR3 is TGTGCCAGCCGTAAGGGGTGGCAGGGGGCCCTCCCGAACACTGAAGCTTTCTTT. It encodes CASRKGWQGALPNTEAFF. The rearrangement uses TRBV27 and TRBJ1-1; 8 bases align to TRBD1. This CDR3 has 18 residues. Germline trimming cut 8 bases from V and 1 base from J; bases unmatched to any gene: 18. Germline assignment: CDR1 MNHEY and CDR2 SMNVEV (reference sequence).

The chain has TRBV10-2 and TRBJ2-5; 9 bases are shared with TRBD1. The CDR3 has 13 residues. V was clipped by 3 bases and J by 4 bases; unmatched bases: 0. CDR1 is WSHSY and CDR2 is SAAADI in the germline V gene. CDR3 in amino acids: CASSEQGAETQYF. The DNA for the CDR3 is TGCGCCAGCAGTGAACAGGGGGCAGAGACCCAGTACTTC.

The rearrangement joins TRBV6-5 to TRBJ2-7; D is uncertain. Trimming stripped 2 bases from V and 0 bases from J, with 8 bases between. The CDR3 totals 14 residues. Germline loops: CDR1 MNHEY, CDR2 SVGAGI. The CDR3 DNA follows: TGTGCCAGCAGTTACGGGCAGAGCTCCTACGAGCAGTACTTC. Translating gives CASSYGQSSYEQYF.

V usage is TRBV23-1 and J usage is TRBJ2-7; D is perhaps TRBD1 (6 bases). TRBV23-1 is placed among ORFs of uncertain function. V was cut by 9 bases and J by 5 bases, with 20 bases left in between. The CDR3 loop spans 14 amino acids. This CDR3 reads CASGGGSTSDEQYF. CDR3 bases: TGCGCCAGTGGGGGCGGGTCCACTTCGGACGAGCAGTACTTC.

The chain employs TRBV7-2 and TRBJ2-1; D is unclear. The V end lost 2 bases, the J end lost 12 bases, and 11 bases lay between the germline ends. Germline V CDR1 and CDR2: SGHTA, FQGNSA. The CDR3 has 12 residues. This CDR3 reads CASSLNADTQFF. As DNA, the CDR3 is TGTGCCAGCAGCTTAAACGCGGATACGCAGTTCTTC.

This chain joins TRBV12-5 and TRBJ2-3; 12 nucleotides agree with TRBD2. Germline lookup yields CDR1 LGHNT and CDR2 FRNRAP. There are 16 residues in the CDR3. The J segment lost 5 bases and the V segment lost 0 bases, leaving 3 bases of the junction unmatched. The CDR3 coding sequence is TGTGCTAGTGGTTTGGTCGTGACTAGCGGGGGAGATACGCAGTATTTT. This codes for CASGLVVTSGGDTQYF.

This rearrangement joins TRBV7-2 to TRBJ1-1, with 8 bases that match TRBD1. This CDR3 region has 12 residues. Per the germline V gene, CDR1 is SGHTA and CDR2 is FQGNSA. J gave up 10 bases and V 4 bases, and 5 bases lay outside the gene matches. The CDR3 DNA reads TGTGCCAGCAGCTCATACAGGGGGGGAGCTTTCTTT. It translates to CASSSYRGGAFF. The full variable domain, its missing parts supplied by reference TRBV7-2 and TRBJ1-1, is GAGVSQSPSNKVTEKGKDVELRCDPISGHTALYWYRQSLGQGLEFLIYFQGNSAPDKSGLPSDRFSAERTGGSVSTLTIQRTQQEDSAVYLCASSSYRGGAFFGQGTRLTVV.